Given below is one T cell receptor beta chain in context. The data are from a study of blood T cell repertoires in COVID-19. The CDR3 contains 15 residues. Germline loops: CDR1 SGDLS, CDR2 YYNGEE. The trim removed 1 base at V and 1 base at J, leaving 1 base unmatched. The data were produced by immunoSEQ multiplex PCR, yet TCRdb's version contains in-frame clones alone and is incomplete. The sample includes 49,000 or so clones, around 83% of them seen just once. The receptor was isolated from a man aged 60 to 75 with active COVID-19. The gene calls are TRBV9 and TRBJ2-3, with 9 nucleotides matching TRBD2. Sequenced sample: peripheral blood. Here the CDR3 reads CASSVLAGGTDTQYF. CDR3 nucleotides: TGTGCCAGCAGCGTATTAGCGGGGGGCACAGATACGCAGTATTTT.